This TCR beta chain comes out of a study of blood T cell repertoires in COVID-19. For the study at large: Collection of acute and convalescent COVID-19 samples took place in the United States, Italy and Spain.

The repertoire was sequenced with immunoSEQ multiplex PCR; TCRdb's copy has only in-frame clones and lacks some. The sample includes 100,000 to 150,000 clones, about 80% of them seen just once. The length of the CDR3 is 12 residues. The germline V gene has CDR1 LNHDA and CDR2 SQIVND (reference sequence). J is TRBJ2-7 and V is TRBV19; weak D call: TRBD1 (5 bases). The TCR originated in a man aged 40-49 years with active or convalescent COVID-19. Material for sequencing was peripheral blood. DNA of the CDR3: TGTCCCAAAAGGGCAGGGACCTACGAGCAGTACTTC. Its translation: CPKRAGTYEQYF.